Shown below are 28 T cell receptor beta chains from a single sample sequenced in a study of control samples from healthy donors and cancer patients. This table comes from immunoSEQ multiplex PCR, and its TCRdb copy is limited to in-frame clones, with some not included. The sample shows 390,000 or so clones, around nine tenths of them seen only once. The specimen sequenced was PBMCs. The source of these receptors is a man aged 35-49 years with head and neck cancer.

The genes are TRBV7-2 and TRBJ1-2; D gene unclear. CDR1 and CDR2 (germline): SGHTA, FQGNSA. The V end lost 2 bases, the J end lost 4 bases, and 14 bases lay between the germline ends. The CDR3 spans 15 residues. The CDR3: CASSLRPGVVYGYTF. CDR3 sequence (DNA): TGTGCCAGCAGCTTAAGACCGGGAGTCGTCTATGGCTACACCTTC.

This chain links TRBV20-1 with TRBJ1-1; TRBD1 matches 8 bases. CDR1 is DFQATT, CDR2 SNEGSKA, per germline (reference sequence). Trimming at V came to 5 bases and at J to 10 bases, leaving 9 bases not matched to a gene. The length of the CDR3 is 12 residues. The CDR3 DNA reads as TGCAGTGCTTGTGGACAGGGCGTCATAGCTTTCTTT. Translation gives CSACGQGVIAFF.

CDR3 DNA: TGTGCCAGCAGTTTAAGGACTAGCGGGAGCAGGGCCTACGAGCAGTACTTC. It translates to CASSLRTSGSRAYEQYF. The V gene is TRBV27, the J gene TRBJ2-7, with TRBD2 matching over 13 bases. The V gene end was trimmed by 2 bases and the J gene end by 2 bases; junction bases not matched to a gene: 6. The V gene's germline CDR1 is MNHEY and CDR2 SMNVEV (reference sequence). CDR3 size: 17 residues.

This chain links TRBV4-3 with TRBJ2-5; 7 nucleotides align to TRBD2. CDR3 size: 15 residues. Germline loops: CDR1 LGHNA, CDR2 YSLEER. V lost 0 bases and J lost 4; bases outside the gene matches: 5. The CDR3 region has the DNA TGCGCCAGCAGCCAAGATAGGGCTAGCGGAGAGACCCAGTACTTC. The encoded protein is CASSQDRASGETQYF.

This chain joins TRBV6-5 and TRBJ1-1; 8 bases align to TRBD1. The CDR3 has 15 residues. Germline loops: CDR1 MNHEY, CDR2 SVGAGI. V was pared by 7 bases and J by 2 bases, with 9 bases of the junction left unmatched. In nucleotides, the CDR3 is TGTGCCAGCACCGAACGACAGGGGATCAACACTGAAGCTTTCTTT. This codes for CASTERQGINTEAFF.

This chain connects TRBV9 to TRBJ2-7, with 7 bases lining up with TRBD1. The CDR3 runs 14 residues. CDR1 is SGDLS, CDR2 YYNGEE, per germline. V gave up 6 bases and J gave up 1 base; unmatched junction bases: 7. CDR3 amino acids: CASNTGDPSYEQYF. The CDR3 DNA reads TGTGCCAGCAACACAGGGGACCCTTCCTACGAGCAGTACTTC.

This clone was counted once. The gene calls are TRBV10-1 and TRBJ2-1, with D perhaps TRBD2 (7 bases). The CDR3 has 16 residues. Between the trimmed V and J ends, which lost 0 bases and 3 bases, there was a span of 12 bases. Germline V gives CDR1 WNHNN, CDR2 SYGVQD (reference sequence). CDR3 bases: TGCGCCAGCAGTGAGTCGACCGGGGGGCTCTACAATGAGCAGTTCTTC. It encodes CASSESTGGLYNEQFF.

This chain connects TRBV6-5 to TRBJ2-7; 9 bases line up with TRBD1. V gave up 1 base and J gave up 6 bases; unmatched junction bases: 7. The CDR3 sequence is 15 residues long. The germline V gene has CDR1 MNHEY and CDR2 SVGAGI. Written as DNA, the CDR3 is TGTGCCAGCAGTTACTTTAGGACAGGGGCGGGCGAGCAGTACTTC. This translates into CASSYFRTGAGEQYF.

This clone has a handful of counts. This chain connects TRBV18 to TRBJ1-2, with D uncertain. CDR3 size: 12 residues. V was shortened by 3 bases and J by 6 bases, with 8 bases between the two germline ends. Per germline, CDR1 KGHSH and CDR2 LQKENI. In nucleotides, the CDR3 is TGTGCCAGCTCACCTCAAGAGGATGGCTACACCTTC. Its translation: CASSPQEDGYTF. Drawing the rest from reference TRBV18 and TRBJ1-2, the complete variable domain is NAGVMQNPRHLVRRRGQEARLRCSPMKGHSHVYWYRQLPEEGLKFMVYLQKENIIDESGMPKERFSAEFPKEGPSILRIQQVVRGDSAAYFCASSPQEDGYTFGSGTRLTVV.

The CDR3 sequence is CASSLGVGYYGYTF. In nucleotides, the CDR3 is TGCGCCAGCAGCTTGGGAGTGGGCTACTATGGCTACACCTTC. The rearrangement links TRBV5-1 to TRBJ1-2; D unclear. The V end was cut by 0 bases, the J end by 3 bases, with 9 bases between. Germline lookup yields CDR1 SGHRS and CDR2 YFSETQ. The CDR3 is made up of 14 amino acids.

CDR3 coding DNA: TGCGCCAGCAGCCAAGAGGGGCGGGGGAATGAGCAGTTCTTC. Translating gives CASSQEGRGNEQFF. The gene calls are TRBV4-1 and TRBJ2-1; TRBD2 matches 7 bases. V lost 0 bases and J lost 7; bases outside the gene matches: 3. CDR3 size: 14 residues. Germline loops: CDR1 MGHRA, CDR2 YSYEKL.

The chain employs TRBV7-6 and TRBJ2-3, with 8 positions matching TRBD2. Trimming cost V 1 base and J 2 bases; bases outside gene matches: 8. CDR3 length: 17 residues. Per the germline V gene, CDR1 is SGHVS and CDR2 is FNYEAQ. The CDR3, as DNA: TGTGCCAGCAGCTTAGTCGCAGCGGGAGACCCCACAGATACGCAGTATTTT. This sequence encodes CASSLVAAGDPTDTQYF.

This clone was observed a few times. This rearrangement joins TRBV6-2 or TRBV6-3 to TRBJ1-2; D not resolved. Germline values: CDR1 MNHEY, CDR2 SVGEGT. This CDR3 has 11 amino acids. Trimming shortened V by 5 bases and J by 4 bases, and 5 bases separated the two germline ends. CDR3 DNA: TGTGCCAGCAGTCAAGCCTATGGCTACACCTTC. This encodes CASSQAYGYTF.

The J gene is TRBJ2-1, the V gene TRBV7-2; possible D gene TRBD2, 6 bases. Germline lookup yields CDR1 SGHTA and CDR2 FQGNSA. This CDR3 is 16 amino acids long. The V gene lost 1 base and the J gene lost 2 bases, with 12 bases spanning the gap. CDR3 DNA: TGTGCCAGCAGCTTAGTGGGAGGAGGTACCTACAATGAGCAGTTCTTC. It yields the protein CASSLVGGGTYNEQFF.

Points on this clone: Other DNA sequences in the sample encode the same CDR3. The chain employs TRBV7-2 and TRBJ1-5; D is undetermined. The CDR3 extends over 14 amino acids. V lost 3 bases and J 3 bases, leaving 9 bases between the germline ends. From germline, CDR1 is SGHTA and CDR2 FQGNSA. This CDR3 reads CASSFTGNNQPQHF. The CDR3 DNA reads TGTGCCAGCAGCTTCACCGGGAACAATCAGCCCCAGCATTTT.

The CDR3 loop is CASSKGQGKAKLFF. The CDR3 DNA reads as TGTGCCAGCAGCAAAGGACAGGGTAAGGCAAAACTGTTTTTT. The genes are TRBV21-1 and TRBJ1-4; whether TRBD1, the table's D call, matches the DNA was not checked. TRBV21-1 is deemed a pseudogene. This CDR3 comprises 14 residues.

The rearrangement joins TRBV5-1 to TRBJ1-4, with D hard to call. The V gene's germline CDR1 is SGHRS and CDR2 YFSETQ. V was trimmed by 7 bases and J by 7 bases, leaving 14 bases between them. The CDR3 contains 13 residues. The CDR3 nucleotides are TGCGCCAGCGGAAGCGGCGACGCTGAAAAACTGTTTTTT. Protein sequence: CASGSGDAEKLFF.

Of note for this clone: This sample also contains other DNA sequences that code for the same CDR3. This sequence joins TRBV14 and TRBJ2-3, with D uncertain. The germline V and J ends were trimmed by 1 base and 5 bases, with 1 base remaining between them. The CDR3 has 11 amino acids. CDR1 and CDR2 (germline): SGHDN, FVKESK. CDR3 DNA: TGTGCCAGCAGCCAAGGAGATACGCAGTATTTT. Protein sequence: CASSQGDTQYF.

The J gene is TRBJ2-3, the V gene TRBV27; the match to TRBD2 covers 9 bases. The J segment lost 7 bases and the V segment lost 7 bases, leaving 12 bases of the junction unmatched. This CDR3 contains 15 residues. Germline V gene data show CDR1 as MNHEY and CDR2 as SMNVEV (reference sequence). The CDR3 region is CASKARREGPNTQYF. The CDR3 DNA is TGTGCCAGCAAAGCCCGGCGGGAGGGCCCAAATACGCAGTATTTT.

The count of this clone is one. V usage is TRBV27 and J usage is TRBJ1-5, with TRBD1 as a possible D gene (6 bases). With 8 bases removed from V and 3 bases from J, the gap between germline ends came to 14 bases. Germline CDR1 is MNHEY and CDR2 is SMNVEV (reference sequence). The length of the CDR3 is 14 residues. As DNA, the CDR3 is TGTGCCAGCGGGTCCCGACAGGCCAATCAGCCCCAGCATTTT. Amino acids: CASGSRQANQPQHF.

On this clone itself: Because the CDR3's place on the DNA is in doubt, the DNA is left out and the CDR3 is given as listed by TCRdb. J is TRBJ1-2 and V is TRBV29-1. CDR1 is SQVTM, CDR2 ANQGSEA, per germline. A total of 12 residues make up the CDR3, ends included. CDR3 region: CSTSGGEHGYTF.

This chain connects TRBV11-3 to TRBJ2-3; 11 positions agree with TRBD2. The V gene's germline CDR1 is SGHNT and CDR2 YENEEA. This CDR3 is built from 17 residues. Trimming took 0 bases from V and 2 from J; bases not matched to a gene: 4. The CDR3 region is CASSLEGLAASTDTQYF. CDR3 coding DNA: TGTGCCAGCAGCTTAGAGGGACTAGCGGCTTCCACAGATACGCAGTATTTT.

A remark on this clone: Other nucleotide sequences from this sample produce the same CDR3. The chain is built from TRBV12-3 or TRBV12-4 and TRBJ2-2; D unclear. The CDR3 consists of 12 residues. V was pared by 6 bases and J by 9 bases, with 11 bases between. In nucleotides, the CDR3 is TGTGCCAGCAGCCTCGGTTTAAGGGAGCTGTTTTTT. Translating gives CASSLGLRELFF.

The genes are TRBV7-3 and TRBJ2-1; D might be TRBD1 or TRBD2, each matching 5 bases. The CDR3 extends over 18 amino acids. Germline CDR1 reads SGHTA; CDR2 reads FQGTGA. V was trimmed by 5 bases and J by 0 bases, leaving 20 bases between them. Written as DNA, the CDR3 is TGTGCCAGCAGCCCTACCCTACCGGGGACGGGCTCCTACAATGAGCAGTTCTTC. Encoded protein: CASSPTLPGTGSYNEQFF.

This clone was detected only once. V usage is TRBV9 and J usage is TRBJ2-1; 7 bases are shared with TRBD1. After removal of 3 bases from V and 6 bases from J, the junction contained 6 bases not matched to a gene. Germline V CDR1 and CDR2: SGDLS, YYNGEE. The CDR3 consists of 14 residues. The CDR3 spells CASSGRQGRNEQFF. The CDR3 region has the DNA TGTGCCAGCAGCGGCCGACAGGGACGCAATGAGCAGTTCTTC.

The J gene is TRBJ1-4, the V gene TRBV5-6; D gene ambiguous. Germline V CDR1 and CDR2: SGHDT, YYEEEE. V was clipped by 4 bases and J by 8 bases, with 15 bases between them. The CDR3 is made up of 14 amino acids. This CDR3 is CASSLEARGEKLFF. Here the CDR3 DNA reads TGTGCCAGCAGCCTGGAAGCCCGTGGAGAAAAACTGTTTTTT.

This chain's CDR3 is CASSLGLANTGELFF. The CDR3 region has the DNA TGTGCCAGTAGTCTGGGACTAGCGAACACCGGGGAGCTGTTTTTT. V gene TRBV19 combines with J gene TRBJ2-2; TRBD2 matches at 8 bases. This CDR3 is 15 amino acids long. Germline-derived CDR1 and CDR2 are LNHDA and SQIVND (reference sequence). Trimming removed 5 bases from V and 0 bases from J; junction bases left unmatched: 2.

The chain uses TRBV7-9 and TRBJ2-2; D assignment may be TRBD1 or TRBD2 (5 bases each). The CDR3 is 14 residues long. CDR1 and CDR2 (germline): SEHNR, FQNEAQ (reference sequence). The germline V and J ends were trimmed by 4 bases and 7 bases, with 13 bases remaining between them. CDR3 bases: TGTGCCAGCAGCTCTAATATGGGGGTCGGGGAGCTGTTTTTT. It codes for CASSSNMGVGELFF.